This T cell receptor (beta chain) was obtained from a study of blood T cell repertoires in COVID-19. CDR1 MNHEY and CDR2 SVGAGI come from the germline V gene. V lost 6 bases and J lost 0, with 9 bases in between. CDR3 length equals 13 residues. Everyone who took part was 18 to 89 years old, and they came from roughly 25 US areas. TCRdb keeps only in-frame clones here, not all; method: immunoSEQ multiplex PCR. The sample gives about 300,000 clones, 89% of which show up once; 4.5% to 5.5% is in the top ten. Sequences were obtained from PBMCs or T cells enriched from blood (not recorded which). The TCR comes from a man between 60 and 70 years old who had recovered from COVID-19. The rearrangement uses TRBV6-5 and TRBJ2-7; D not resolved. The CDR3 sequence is CASRLASSYEQYF. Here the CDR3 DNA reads TGTGCCAGCAGGCTCGCGTCCTCCTACGAGCAGTACTTC.